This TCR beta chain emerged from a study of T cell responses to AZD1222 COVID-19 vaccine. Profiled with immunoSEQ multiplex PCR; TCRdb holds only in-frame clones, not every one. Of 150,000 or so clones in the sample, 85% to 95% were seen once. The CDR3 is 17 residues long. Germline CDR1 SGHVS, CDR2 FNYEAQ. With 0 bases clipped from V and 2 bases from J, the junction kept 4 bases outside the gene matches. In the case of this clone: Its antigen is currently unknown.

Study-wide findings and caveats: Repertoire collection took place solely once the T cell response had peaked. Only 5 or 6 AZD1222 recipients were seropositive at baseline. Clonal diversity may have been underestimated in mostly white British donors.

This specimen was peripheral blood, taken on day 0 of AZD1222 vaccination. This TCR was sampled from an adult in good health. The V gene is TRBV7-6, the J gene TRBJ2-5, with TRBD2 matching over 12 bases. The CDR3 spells CASSLAILAGGQETQYF. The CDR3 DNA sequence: TGTGCCAGCAGCTTAGCGATACTAGCGGGGGGTCAAGAGACCCAGTACTTC.